The next 27 T cell receptor beta chains were all read from a single sample in a study of persistence of HIV-infected CD4 T cells. This was the immunoSEQ version 4 assay in survey mode. Measured with immunoSEQ multiplex PCR; TCRdb has only the in-frame clones, and not every one. Of 50,000 or so clones listed, more than 70% are singletons. For these TCRs, the target antigens are not known. Cells were stimulated with CMV-infected fibroblast lysates at roughly 9.1 ug/mL. CD40L/CD69 double-negative CD45RO-high memory CD4+ T cells were collected. The source was CD4+ T cells sorted from PBMCs after roughly 18-hour stimulation, collected from a patient who received antiretroviral therapy. The receptors come from an adult man with HIV who was CMV-seropositive.

This clone came up a few times. The rearrangement uses TRBV4-1 and TRBJ1-5; 11 bases match TRBD1. This CDR3 contains 14 residues. Looked up from germline, CDR1 is MGHRA and CDR2 is YSYEKL. The V and J ends lost 7 bases and 4 bases, in that order; junction bases with no gene match: 3. The CDR3 loop reads CASTRDRGNQPQHF. The CDR3, as DNA: TGCGCCAGCACCCGGGACAGGGGGAATCAGCCCCAGCATTTT.

The V and J genes are TRBV1 and TRBJ1-5; the table's D call, TRBD1, has no DNA check behind it. TRBV1 is flagged as a pseudogene. The CDR3 length is 18 residues. The CDR3 loop is CTSSQRGIRDRGNQPQHF. CDR3 DNA sequence: TGCACCAGCAGCCAAAGGGGGATCCGGGACAGGGGGAACCAGCCCCAGCATTTT.

CDR3 amino acids: CASPDSSGNTIYF. The CDR3 nucleotides are TGTGCCAGCCCTGACAGCTCTGGAAACACCATATATTTT. The chain links TRBV18 to TRBJ1-3; tentatively, D is TRBD1 (5 bases). Germline loops: CDR1 KGHSH, CDR2 LQKENI. V lost 8 bases, J lost 0 bases, and 8 bases lay in between. The CDR3 loop spans 13 amino acids.

The gene calls are TRBV18 and TRBJ1-2; no clear D gene. Germline V gives CDR1 KGHSH, CDR2 LQKENI. There are 12 residues in the CDR3. The ends were cut back, 5 bases at V and 5 bases at J, with 9 bases in the middle. The CDR3 DNA follows: TGTGCCAGCTCATCCCCTTCTTATGGCTACACCTTC. This sequence encodes CASSSPSYGYTF.

The rearrangement joins TRBV6-5 to TRBJ1-1; 9 nucleotides match TRBD1. The CDR3 contains 14 residues. The V gene's germline CDR1 is MNHEY and CDR2 SVGAGI. The V segment lost 4 bases and the J segment 4 bases; nucleotides outside the gene matches: 4. CDR3 in DNA: TGTGCCAGCAGTTCCGGACAGGGGCGCACTGAAGCTTTCTTT. The encoded protein is CASSSGQGRTEAFF.

The chain recombines TRBV28 with TRBJ1-2; TRBD1 matches 7 bases. Germline CDR1 and CDR2: MDHEN and SYDVKM. The J segment lost 5 bases and the V segment lost 1 base, leaving 7 bases of the junction unmatched. CDR3 size: 15 residues. The CDR3 DNA reads as TGTGCCAGCAGTTTATTCTCAGGGGGTGGATATGGCTACACCTTC. Translation gives CASSLFSGGGYGYTF.

V usage is TRBV27 and J usage is TRBJ1-6; maybe TRBD1 (6 bases). V was clipped by 6 bases and J by 9 bases, with 9 bases between them. CDR3 length: 12 residues. The germline CDR1 and CDR2 sequences are MNHEY and SMNVEV (reference sequence). The CDR3 loop reads CASRQGGSPLHF. CDR3 nucleotide sequence: TGTGCCAGCAGACAGGGCGGTTCACCCCTCCACTTT.

The sample holds a few counts of this clone. This chain uses TRBV11-2 with TRBJ1-1; 11 nucleotides match TRBD1. Germline loops: CDR1 SGHAT, CDR2 FQNNGV. CDR3 size: 14 residues. With 5 bases clipped from V and 5 bases from J, the junction kept 4 bases outside the gene matches. CDR3 DNA: TGTGCCAGCAGCAGCGGACAGGGGGCTACTGAAGCTTTCTTT. Translating it yields CASSSGQGATEAFF.

This clone appeared a few times. The chain couples TRBV7-8 to TRBJ1-1, with a weak D call TRBD1 (6 bases). The V gene's germline CDR1 is SGHVS and CDR2 FQNEAQ. The V and J ends lost 5 bases and 1 base respectively, with 8 bases between them. The CDR3 runs 13 residues. The CDR3 coding sequence is TGTGCCAGCAGCCGGGGACAGAACACTGAAGCTTTCTTT. It yields the protein CASSRGQNTEAFF.

The chain employs TRBV19 and TRBJ1-5; D is ambiguous. V was shortened by 3 bases and J by 1 base, with 16 bases between the two germline ends. Per germline, CDR1 LNHDA and CDR2 SQIVND (reference sequence). The CDR3 covers 17 residues. The CDR3 nucleotides are TGTGCCAGTAGTATGGGGTTTGCGGACCGAAGCAATCAGCCCCAGCATTTT. This sequence encodes CASSMGFADRSNQPQHF.

The chain recombines TRBV11-2 with TRBJ2-5; TRBD1 might be the D (6 bases). The V end lost 3 bases, the J end lost 1 base, and 12 bases lay between the germline ends. Germline lookup yields CDR1 SGHAT and CDR2 FQNNGV. The length of the CDR3 is 15 residues. CDR3 residues: CASSFRTESQETQYF. The CDR3 bases are TGTGCCAGCAGCTTCCGGACAGAAAGCCAAGAGACCCAGTACTTC.

The rearrangement joins TRBV6-6 to TRBJ1-2; 8 bases agree with TRBD1. The CDR3 loop spans 14 amino acids. The junction had 8 bases not matched to a gene; V was cut back by 3 bases and J by 8 bases. Germline loops: CDR1 MNHNY, CDR2 SVGAGI (reference sequence). As DNA, the CDR3 is TGTGCCAGCAGTTATCAAGGACAGGGATACGGCTACACCTTC. Its protein product is CASSYQGQGYGYTF.

V gene TRBV10-3 combines with J gene TRBJ1-6, with TRBD1 identical over 7 bases. From germline, CDR1 is ENHRY and CDR2 SYGVKD. With V trimmed by 9 bases and J by 5 bases, 1 base remained unmatched. This CDR3 has 12 residues. The CDR3 DNA reads as TGTGCCATTGGGACAGATAATTCACCCCTCCACTTT. It translates to CAIGTDNSPLHF.

On this clone itself: Germline is not matched at one junction end, which may reflect a read error. The rearrangement links TRBV15 to TRBJ1-3; D remains ambiguous. CDR1 LNHNV and CDR2 YYDKDF come from the germline V gene (reference sequence). The CDR3 is 14 amino acids. CDR3 in amino acids: CATSRGSAGDTIYF. CDR3 DNA: TGTGCCACCAGCAGAGGGTCTGCTGGAGACACCATATATTTT.

This clone appeared a few times. The chain has TRBV6-5 and TRBJ1-2; a weak D match, TRBD1 (6 bases). The CDR3 covers 14 residues. The ends were cut back, 6 bases at V and 4 bases at J, with 15 bases in the middle. Germline loops: CDR1 MNHEY, CDR2 SVGAGI. The CDR3 protein is CASSIGQTIYGYTF. The CDR3 DNA sequence: TGTGCCAGCAGCATCGGACAGACTATCTATGGCTACACCTTC.

This clone appeared a single time. The chain employs TRBV14 and TRBJ2-3, with a tentative D call TRBD1 (6 bases). The germline V gene has CDR1 SGHDN and CDR2 FVKESK. The V and J ends lost 4 bases and 1 base respectively, with 15 bases between them. The CDR3 has 16 residues. CDR3 bases: TGTGCCAGCAGCCCGGGTTGGGGGCTCCGCACAGATACGCAGTATTTT. Translated, it gives CASSPGWGLRTDTQYF.

The rearrangement joins TRBV5-4 to TRBJ2-7; the D gene is possibly TRBD1 (6 bases). The CDR3 sequence is 13 residues long. The ends were cut back, 4 bases at V and 6 bases at J, with 14 bases in the middle. The V gene's germline CDR1 is SGHNT and CDR2 YYREEE (reference sequence). In DNA, the CDR3 is TGTGCCAGCAGCGGACACAGGGTTGGCGAGCAGTACTTC. It codes for CASSGHRVGEQYF.

The chain uses TRBV15 and TRBJ1-2, with 7 bases lining up with TRBD1. Germline loops: CDR1 LNHNV, CDR2 YYDKDF (reference sequence). V dropped 3 bases and J dropped 9; count of bases not matched to a gene: 10. The CDR3 is 14 residues long. CDR3 region: CATSRGQSGGSYTF. For the CDR3, the DNA is TGTGCCACCAGCAGGGGACAGTCCGGAGGGAGCTACACCTTC.

This chain joins TRBV15 and TRBJ1-3, with D uncertain. Trimming stripped 8 bases from V and 4 bases from J, with 24 bases between. The CDR3 consists of 17 residues. Germline V gives CDR1 LNHNV, CDR2 YYDKDF (reference sequence). Here the CDR3 reads CATRSLEAGGIGNTIYF. CDR3 DNA sequence: TGTGCCACCCGATCTTTAGAAGCAGGAGGTATCGGAAACACCATATATTTT.

V and J are TRBV29-1 and TRBJ1-2; the D gene is possibly TRBD1 (5 bases). The germline gives CDR1 SQVTM, CDR2 ANQGSEA. V was shortened by 4 bases and J by 4 bases, with 7 bases between the two germline ends. CDR3 length: 11 residues. Here the CDR3 DNA reads TGCAGCGTTGCCGGGGGCTATGGCTACACCTTC. Translation: CSVAGGYGYTF.

This chain connects TRBV10-3 to TRBJ1-1, with TRBD1 matching 7 bases. The trim removed 4 bases at V and 1 base at J, leaving 3 bases unmatched. CDR1 and CDR2 from the germline V gene are ENHRY and SYGVKD. The CDR3 totals 14 residues. In nucleotides, the CDR3 is TGTGCCATCAGTGTTGGACAGGCGAACACTGAAGCTTTCTTT. This codes for CAISVGQANTEAFF.

The rearrangement joins TRBV18 to TRBJ2-5, with a weak D call TRBD1 (5 bases). The V and J ends lost 6 bases and 5 bases respectively, with 13 bases between them. Germline V gene sequence: CDR1 KGHSH, CDR2 LQKENI. The CDR3 is 13 residues long. CDR3 sequence: CASSIGAHETQYF. The CDR3 region has the DNA TGTGCCAGCTCTATAGGGGCGCATGAGACCCAGTACTTC.

This clone was seen a single time. V gene TRBV7-2 combines with J gene TRBJ1-1; 9 nucleotides align to TRBD1. CDR3 length: 14 amino acids. CDR1 and CDR2 (germline): SGHTA, FQGNSA. Trimming removed 6 bases from V and 4 bases from J; junction bases left unmatched: 6. In DNA, the CDR3 is TGTGCCAGCAGATCGGACAGGGGACTCACTGAAGCTTTCTTT. As protein: CASRSDRGLTEAFF. Complete variable domain (other parts from reference TRBV7-2 and TRBJ1-1): GAGVSQSPSNKVTEKGKDVELRCDPISGHTALYWYRQSLGQGLEFLIYFQGNSAPDKSGLPSDRFSAERTGGSVSTLTIQRTQQEDSAVYLCASRSDRGLTEAFFGQGTRLTVV.

This clone was observed a handful of times. The chain links TRBV5-1 to TRBJ1-2; 7 positions agree with TRBD1. The germline gives CDR1 SGHRS, CDR2 YFSETQ. The CDR3 runs 15 residues. Trimming removed 0 bases from V and 4 bases from J; junction bases left unmatched: 6. Here the CDR3 DNA reads TGCGCCAGCAGCTTGGAGGAGGGGGCGGCCTATGGCTACACCTTC. Encoded protein: CASSLEEGAAYGYTF.

The rearrangement joins TRBV10-3 to TRBJ1-3; unclear D gene. Trimming removed 3 bases from V and 0 bases from J, with 12 bases in between. CDR3 length equals 16 residues. Per germline, CDR1 ENHRY and CDR2 SYGVKD. In DNA form, the CDR3 reads TGTGCCATCAGTGACAAACAAATGTTCTCTGGAAACACCATATATTTT. Its translation: CAISDKQMFSGNTIYF.

This clone occurred once. The chain joins TRBV7-2 to TRBJ2-7; D gene unclear. V lost 1 base to trimming and J lost 5 bases, with 12 bases between them. This CDR3 spans 14 amino acids. The germline V gene has CDR1 SGHTA and CDR2 FQGNSA. The CDR3 spells CASSLEARANEQYF. The DNA of the CDR3 is TGTGCCAGCAGCTTAGAGGCTAGGGCCAACGAGCAGTACTTC. Full variable domain (outside the CDR3, taken from reference TRBV7-2 and TRBJ2-7): GAGVSQSPSNKVTEKGKDVELRCDPISGHTALYWYRQSLGQGLEFLIYFQGNSAPDKSGLPSDRFSAERTGGSVSTLTIQRTQQEDSAVYLCASSLEARANEQYFGPGTRLTVT.

The chain carries TRBV6-5 and TRBJ2-2; no firm D call. The CDR3 covers 14 residues. With 10 bases removed from V and 7 bases from J, the gap between germline ends came to 19 bases. CDR1 and CDR2 (germline): MNHEY, SVGAGI. The CDR3 sequence is CATLRSSSGGELFF. CDR3 DNA sequence: TGTGCCACCCTTAGGAGTTCGTCGGGCGGGGAGCTGTTTTTT.